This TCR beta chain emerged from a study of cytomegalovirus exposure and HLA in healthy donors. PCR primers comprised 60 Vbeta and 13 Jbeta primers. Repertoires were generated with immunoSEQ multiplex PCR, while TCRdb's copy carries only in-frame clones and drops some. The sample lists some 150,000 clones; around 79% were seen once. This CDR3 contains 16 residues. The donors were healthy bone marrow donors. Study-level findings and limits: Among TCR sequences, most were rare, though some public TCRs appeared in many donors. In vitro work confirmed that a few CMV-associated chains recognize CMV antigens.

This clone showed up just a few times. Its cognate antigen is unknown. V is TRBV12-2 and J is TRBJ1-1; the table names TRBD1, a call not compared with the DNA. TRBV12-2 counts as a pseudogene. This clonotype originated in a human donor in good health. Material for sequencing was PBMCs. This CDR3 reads CARRYLGGADETEAFF. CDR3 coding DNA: TGTGCAAGGCGATATTTAGGGGGCGCGGATGAAACTGAAGCTTTCTTT.